The sequence of this T cell receptor (beta chain) was determined in a study of glioma-infiltrating T cells after dendritic cell vaccination. Findings and caveats of the study: TCR clonality showed no direct relationship with survival.

A word on this clone: What it binds is unknown.

Germline assignment: CDR1 MGHRA and CDR2 YSYEKL. There are 12 residues in the CDR3. Between the trimmed V and J ends, which lost 1 base and 4 bases, there was a span of 3 bases. Profiled with immunoSEQ multiplex PCR; TCRdb holds only in-frame clones, not every one. Of 45,000 to 55,000 clones detected, 85% appear once; the ten largest clones hold approximately 10%. The sequenced sample was blood, obtained before dendritic cell vaccination. The sequence derives from a human donor with glioblastoma. The chain carries TRBV4-1 and TRBJ2-3, with D unresolved. In DNA form, the CDR3 reads TGCGCCAGCAGCCAAGCAGCAGATACGCAGTATTTT. The encoded protein is CASSQAADTQYF.